The source of this T cell receptor (beta chain) is a study of blood T cell repertoires in COVID-19. Study-level background: Acute and convalescent COVID-19 specimens originated in the United States, Italy and Spain. The cDNA or gDNA used as material had been derived from T cells, B-cell-depleted T cells, or PBMCs.

Looked up from germline, CDR1 is SGHNT and CDR2 is YYREEE (reference sequence). Trimming at V came to 2 bases and at J to 1 base, leaving 4 bases not matched to a gene. This CDR3 region has 15 residues. Authors' data handling: Amplification of reference gene primers provided the estimated nucleated cell counts. The table came from immunoSEQ multiplex PCR; TCRdb's copy has only in-frame clones and leaves some out. D and trimming were read from the DNA, whereas the V and J calls and clone size are those reported in that table. The table has about 76,000 clones, around 80% seen once. The sequence derives from a woman aged 60-75 years with acute or convalescent COVID-19. Sequencing was carried out using peripheral blood. V gene TRBV5-4 combines with J gene TRBJ1-1; 8 bases line up with TRBD1. DNA for the CDR3: TGTGCCAGCAGCTTCCGTGGACAGGGGAACACTGAAGCTTTCTTT. Translated: CASSFRGQGNTEAFF.